This is a list of T cell receptor beta chains from one sample in a study of circulating and synovial CD4+ cells in juvenile arthritis. Here immunoSEQ multiplex PCR was the method, and the copy in TCRdb shows in-frame clones only, minus some. In the table there are 2,500 to 3,000 clones, more than 75% of which are singletons. Sequencing was performed on HLA-DR+ CD4+ T cells from blood. The receptor source for this set is a human donor with juvenile idiopathic arthritis. CDR3s include the opening cysteine and the closing phenylalanine or tryptophan. The D gene is left open where the match is weak. Not all rows give a size; the values are once, few, many and, for expanded clones, a class.

V gene	J gene	D gene	clone size	CDR3 length	CDR3 DNA	CDR3 protein
TRBV2	TRBJ2-1	.	.	14	TGTGCCAGCCGAGGCACCGAAAACTACAATGAGCAGTTCTTC	CASRGTENYNEQFF
TRBV30	TRBJ1-2	.	.	14	TGTGCCTGGACCGACGGGGGGGCAGGGAATGGCTACACCTTC	CAWTDGGAGNGYTF
TRBV5-4	TRBJ2-1	.	.	17	TGTGCCAGCAGCCAGCCCTCGGGGATCAGCTCCTACAATGAGCAGTTCTTC	CASSQPSGISSYNEQFF
TRBV2	TRBJ2-7	.	.	13	TGTGCCAGCAGTTCAACCGGGGCCTACGAGCAGTACTTC	CASSSTGAYEQYF
TRBV2	TRBJ2-5	.	.	18	TGTGCCAGCAGCACCCAAGGAGGCCAAAAACCATACCAAGAGACCCAGTACTTC	CASSTQGGQKPYQETQYF
TRBV5-4	TRBJ1-6	TRBD1	.	15	TGTGCCAGCAGCCCGGACGGTGGGACAGGTTCACCCCTCCACTTT	CASSPDGGTGSPLHF
TRBV6-6	TRBJ1-1	.	.	15	TGTGCCAGCAGTTATGGGGGCAGCTTTGCAAGGGGGGCTTTCTTT	CASSYGGSFARGAFF
TRBV12-5	TRBJ1-2	.	.	14	TGTGCTAGTGGTTTGGGGCTGCCGAACTATGGCTACACCTTC	CASGLGLPNYGYTF
TRBV5-1	TRBJ2-3	TRBD1	.	17	TGCGCCAGCAGCTTGGGAGTTGGGACAGGGGGCGATGATACGCAGTATTTT	CASSLGVGTGGDDTQYF
TRBV18	TRBJ1-2	.	.	15	TGTGCCAGCTCACCACCGGTCCCAGATAACTATGGCTACACCTTC	CASSPPVPDNYGYTF
TRBV9	TRBJ1-1	.	.	13	TGTGCCAGCAGCGTAGGGGGCAGCGCTGAAGCTTTCTTT	CASSVGGSAEAFF
TRBV6-5	TRBJ1-5	TRBD1	.	12	TGTGCCAGCAGTTCAGGGGGGCAGGCCCAGCATTTT	CASSSGGQAQHF
TRBV25-1	TRBJ1-1	TRBD1	few	15	TGTGCCAGCAGTGAATCGGGACAGATGAACACTGAAGCTTTCTTT	CASSESGQMNTEAFF
TRBV5-6	TRBJ2-5	.	.	12	TGTGCCAGCTCCGGGGGGCTGGAGACCCAGTACTTC	CASSGGLETQYF
TRBV25-1	TRBJ1-4	TRBD1	.	15	TGTGCCAGCAGTGAATCGACAGGGGGGAGGGAAAAACTGTTTTTT	CASSESTGGREKLFF
TRBV6-1	TRBJ1-2	.	.	14	TGTGCCAGCAGTGAAAGGGCTCGGGGAGATGGCTACACCTTC	CASSERARGDGYTF
TRBV9	TRBJ2-2	TRBD2	.	17	TGTGCCAGCAGCAGCCGGACTAGCGGATATAACACCGGGGAGCTGTTTTTT	CASSSRTSGYNTGELFF
TRBV6-6	TRBJ2-2	.	.	12	TGTGCCAGCAGTTTATACACCGGGGAGCTGTTTTTT	CASSLYTGELFF
TRBV29-1	TRBJ1-1	TRBD1	.	13	TGCAGCGTTGAACCGGGACAGGGGAGTGAAGCTTTCTTT	CSVEPGQGSEAFF
TRBV5-1	TRBJ2-5	TRBD2	.	16	TGCGCCAGCAGCGTAGGACTAGCGGGGGTCGAAGAGACCCAGTACTTC	CASSVGLAGVEETQYF
TRBV11-3	TRBJ2-5	.	.	13	TGTGCCAGCAGCGGAGCACGGGGAGAGACCCAGTACTTC	CASSGARGETQYF
TRBV7-9	TRBJ2-5	.	.	13	TGTGCCAGCAGCTTAGGGCGGAAGGAGACCCAGTACTTC	CASSLGRKETQYF